Here is one T cell receptor beta chain with its context. Its antigen is still unknown. The data are from a study of response to subunit inactivated influenza vaccine. Regarding the study as a whole: Authors suggested few new T cells are recruited by each seasonal influenza vaccination.

Using its own MiXCR run on the RT-PCR reads, TCRdb lists one record per CDR3 protein. This repertoire shows over 800,000 distinct CDR3 sequences, approximately 22% found once; its top ten account for 10%. The germline V gene encodes CDR1 ENHRY and CDR2 SYGVKD. The V and J ends lost 6 bases and 7 bases respectively, with 18 bases between them. The CDR3 spans 14 residues. The chain combines TRBV10-3 with TRBJ1-2; D is perhaps TRBD1 (5 bases). The receptor was derived from a middle-aged man who received an inactivated influenza vaccine. The sample in question was PBMCs from blood, obtained more than 4 days after vaccination. The CDR3 is CAIRDGTDRSGYTF. As DNA, the CDR3 is TGTGCCATCAGAGACGGGACTGACCGAAGTGGCTACACCTTC.